This T cell receptor beta chain stems from a study of cytomegalovirus exposure and HLA in healthy donors. Germline V gene sequence: CDR1 KGHSH, CDR2 LQKENI. This CDR3 contains 15 residues. Use of 60 Vbeta and 13 Jbeta primers characterized the PCR. Here immunoSEQ multiplex PCR was the method, and the copy in TCRdb shows in-frame clones only, minus some. There are 160,000 or so clones in the sample; approximately 88% occur only once, and about 1.4% lies in the top ten. Sequencing input: PBMCs. This chain uses TRBV18 with TRBJ2-5; 8 nucleotides line up with TRBD1. The J call could be wrong; TRBJ2-7 is a better fit for the DNA end. This receptor was identified in a woman younger than 35 in good health and CMV-seronegative. CDR3 in amino acids: CASSLQTGAYYEQYF. The CDR3 DNA is TGTGCCAGCTCACTACAGACAGGGGCGTACTACGAGCAGTACTTC.